The text below deals with one TCR beta chain. Its antigen is not known. Stated time point: week 23, last vaccination. A single vaccine dose contained 300 ug of mutant IDH1 20-mer peptide, and topical imiquimod was used with it. The sample comes from a study of a mutant IDH1 vaccine in newly diagnosed glioma. Study details: Vaccination started 4-6 weeks after radiotherapy alone, or with temozolomide cycles.

Profiled with immunoSEQ multiplex PCR; TCRdb holds only in-frame clones, not every one. The table records roughly 38,000 clones, under 80% of them present only once. General observations from the study: Pseudoprogression seemed unlinked to shifts in top peripheral T cell clonotypes. A vaccine-induced immune response developed in roughly 93% of the patients.

Germline V gives CDR1 SGHTA, CDR2 FQGNSA. The V gene lost 5 bases and the J gene lost 4 bases, with 20 bases spanning the gap. This CDR3 contains 16 residues. The sample consisted of PBMCs, taken from a glioma patient whose treatment included an IDH1 peptide vaccine. This TCR came from a woman aged 40 to 55 with glioma. Some clones in this sample may be carry-over from other donors' samples. The chain combines TRBV7-2 with TRBJ1-2; tentatively, D is TRBD1 (5 bases). CDR3 residues: CASSHRGTLGGYGYTF. In DNA form, the CDR3 reads TGTGCCAGCAGCCATCGAGGGACCCTTGGCGGCTATGGCTACACCTTC.